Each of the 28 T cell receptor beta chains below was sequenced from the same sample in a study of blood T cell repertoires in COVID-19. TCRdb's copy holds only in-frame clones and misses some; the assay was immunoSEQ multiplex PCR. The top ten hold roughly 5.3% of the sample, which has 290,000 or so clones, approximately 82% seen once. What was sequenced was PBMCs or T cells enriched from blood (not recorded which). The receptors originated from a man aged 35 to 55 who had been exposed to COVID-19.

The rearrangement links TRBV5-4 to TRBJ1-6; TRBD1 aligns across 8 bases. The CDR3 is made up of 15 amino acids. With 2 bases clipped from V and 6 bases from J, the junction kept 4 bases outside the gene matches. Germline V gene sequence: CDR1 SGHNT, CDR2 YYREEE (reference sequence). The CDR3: CASSFGQGLNSPLHF. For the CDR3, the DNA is TGTGCCAGCAGCTTCGGACAGGGCCTTAATTCACCCCTCCACTTT.

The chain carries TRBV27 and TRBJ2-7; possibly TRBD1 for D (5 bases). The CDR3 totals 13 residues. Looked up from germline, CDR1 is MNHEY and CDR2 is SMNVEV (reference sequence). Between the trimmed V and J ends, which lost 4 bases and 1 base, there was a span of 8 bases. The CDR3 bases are TGTGCCAGCAGTTGGCAGGGTTCCTACGAGCAGTACTTC. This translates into CASSWQGSYEQYF.

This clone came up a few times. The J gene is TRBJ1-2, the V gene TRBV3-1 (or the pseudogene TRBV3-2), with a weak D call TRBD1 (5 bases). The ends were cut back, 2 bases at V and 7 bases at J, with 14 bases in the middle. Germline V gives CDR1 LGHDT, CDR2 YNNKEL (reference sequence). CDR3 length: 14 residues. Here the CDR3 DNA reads TGTGCCAGCAGCCAACCACGGGGACTTCCTGGCTACACCTTC. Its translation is CASSQPRGLPGYTF.

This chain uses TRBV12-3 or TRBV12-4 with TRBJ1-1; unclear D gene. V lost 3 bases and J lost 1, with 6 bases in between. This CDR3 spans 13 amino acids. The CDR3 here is CASSFGANTEAFF. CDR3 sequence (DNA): TGTGCCAGCAGTTTCGGAGCGAACACTGAAGCTTTCTTT.

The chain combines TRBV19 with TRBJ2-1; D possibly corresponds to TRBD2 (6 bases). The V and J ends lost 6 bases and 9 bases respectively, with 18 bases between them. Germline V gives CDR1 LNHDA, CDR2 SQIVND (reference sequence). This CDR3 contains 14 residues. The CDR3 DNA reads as TGTGCCAGTAGGACTCGACTAGGTTCGTCTGAGCAGTTCTTC. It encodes CASRTRLGSSEQFF.

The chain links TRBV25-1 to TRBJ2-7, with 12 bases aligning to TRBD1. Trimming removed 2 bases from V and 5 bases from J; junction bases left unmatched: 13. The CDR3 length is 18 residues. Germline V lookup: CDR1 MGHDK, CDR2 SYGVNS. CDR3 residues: CASSEPSGGGTGGNEQYF. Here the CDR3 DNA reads TGTGCCAGCAGTGAACCCTCCGGAGGAGGGACAGGGGGCAACGAGCAGTACTTC.

CDR3 in amino acids: CASSEAQTRGFGSEQYF. CDR3 DNA: TGCGCCAGCAGTGAAGCGCAGACTAGGGGCTTTGGGTCCGAGCAGTACTTC. This sequence joins TRBV10-1 and TRBJ2-7; D possibly corresponds to TRBD2 (6 bases). Germline V gene sequence: CDR1 WNHNN, CDR2 SYGVQD (reference sequence). The CDR3 runs to 17 residues. V was cut by 3 bases and J by 6 bases, with 24 bases left in between.

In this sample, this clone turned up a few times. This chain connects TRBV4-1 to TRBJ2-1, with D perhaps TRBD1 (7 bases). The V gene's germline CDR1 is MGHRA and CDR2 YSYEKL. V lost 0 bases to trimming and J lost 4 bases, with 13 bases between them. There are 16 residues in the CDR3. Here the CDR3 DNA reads TGCGCCAGCAGCCAAGACAGGGGGGTTCTTTACAATGAGCAGTTCTTC. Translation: CASSQDRGVLYNEQFF.

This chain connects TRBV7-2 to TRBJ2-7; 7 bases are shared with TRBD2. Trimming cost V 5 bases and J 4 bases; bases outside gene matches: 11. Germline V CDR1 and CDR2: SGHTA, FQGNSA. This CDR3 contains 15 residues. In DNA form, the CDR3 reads TGTGCCAGCAGCACTAAAGCCCTAGCGGATTACGAGCAGTACTTC. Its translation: CASSTKALADYEQYF.

This CDR3 is CASSLRGLGNTEAFF. For the CDR3, the DNA is TGTGCCAGCAGCTTGCGCGGACTAGGAAACACTGAAGCTTTCTTT. This sequence joins TRBV5-6 and TRBJ1-1; no reliable D call. V was trimmed by 1 base and J by 2 bases, leaving 12 bases between them. Germline V gene sequence: CDR1 SGHDT, CDR2 YYEEEE. The length of the CDR3 is 15 residues.

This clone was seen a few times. The CDR3 DNA follows: TGTGCTAGTGGTTTGGTACTCTACGAGCAGTACTTC. This translates into CASGLVLYEQYF. The chain has TRBV12-5 and TRBJ2-7; unclear D gene. Germline-derived CDR1 and CDR2 are LGHNT and FRNRAP. V lost 0 bases, J lost 3 bases, and 3 bases lay in between. This CDR3 contains 12 residues.

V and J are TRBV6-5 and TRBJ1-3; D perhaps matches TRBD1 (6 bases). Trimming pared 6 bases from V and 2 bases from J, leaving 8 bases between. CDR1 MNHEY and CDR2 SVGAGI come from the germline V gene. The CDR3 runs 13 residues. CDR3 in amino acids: CASRRTAGNTIYF. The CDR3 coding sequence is TGTGCCAGCAGACGGACAGCTGGAAACACCATATATTTT.

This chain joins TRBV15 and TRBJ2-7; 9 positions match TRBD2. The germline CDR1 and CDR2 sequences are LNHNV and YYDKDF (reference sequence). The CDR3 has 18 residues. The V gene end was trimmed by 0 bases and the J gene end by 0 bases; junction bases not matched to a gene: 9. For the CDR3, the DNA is TGTGCCACCAGCAGAGATACCCGGCTAGCGGGATCCTCCTACGAGCAGTACTTC. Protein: CATSRDTRLAGSSYEQYF.

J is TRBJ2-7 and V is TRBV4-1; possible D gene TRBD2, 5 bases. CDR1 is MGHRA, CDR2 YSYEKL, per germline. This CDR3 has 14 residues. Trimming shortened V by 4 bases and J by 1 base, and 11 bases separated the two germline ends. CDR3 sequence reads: CASSRLGGSYEQYF. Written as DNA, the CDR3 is TGCGCCAGCAGCCGCTTGGGCGGGTCCTACGAGCAGTACTTC.

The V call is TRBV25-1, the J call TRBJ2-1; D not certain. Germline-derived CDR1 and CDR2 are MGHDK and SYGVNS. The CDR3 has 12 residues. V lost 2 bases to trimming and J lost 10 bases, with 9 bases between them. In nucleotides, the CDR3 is TGTGCCAGCAGTGAAGAAGCCCGGGAGCAGTTCTTC. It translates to CASSEEAREQFF.

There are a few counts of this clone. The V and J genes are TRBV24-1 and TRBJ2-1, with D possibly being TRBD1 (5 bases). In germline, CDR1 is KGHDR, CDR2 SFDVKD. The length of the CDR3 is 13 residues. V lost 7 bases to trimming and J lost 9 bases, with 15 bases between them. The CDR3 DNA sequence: TGTGCCACCAGGGCTAGACGCGACAGTGAGCAGTTCTTC. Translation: CATRARRDSEQFF.

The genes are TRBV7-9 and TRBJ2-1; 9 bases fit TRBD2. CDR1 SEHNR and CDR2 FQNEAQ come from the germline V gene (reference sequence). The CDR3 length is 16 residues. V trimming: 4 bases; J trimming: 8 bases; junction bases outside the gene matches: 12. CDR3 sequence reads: CASSSGWASGIYEQFF. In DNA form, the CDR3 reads TGTGCCAGCAGCTCTGGTTGGGCTAGCGGGATATATGAGCAGTTCTTC.

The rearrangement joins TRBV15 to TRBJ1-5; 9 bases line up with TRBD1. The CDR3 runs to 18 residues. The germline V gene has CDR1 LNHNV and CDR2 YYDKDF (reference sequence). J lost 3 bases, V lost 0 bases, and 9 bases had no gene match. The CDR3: CATSRENTGTGINQPQHF. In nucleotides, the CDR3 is TGTGCCACCAGCAGAGAAAATACCGGGACAGGGATCAATCAGCCCCAGCATTTT.

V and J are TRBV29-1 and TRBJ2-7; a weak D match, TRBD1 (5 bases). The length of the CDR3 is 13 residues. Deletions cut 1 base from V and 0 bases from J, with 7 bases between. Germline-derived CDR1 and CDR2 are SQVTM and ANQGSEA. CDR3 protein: CSVEVQGSYEQYF. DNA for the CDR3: TGCAGCGTTGAAGTTCAGGGCTCCTACGAGCAGTACTTC.

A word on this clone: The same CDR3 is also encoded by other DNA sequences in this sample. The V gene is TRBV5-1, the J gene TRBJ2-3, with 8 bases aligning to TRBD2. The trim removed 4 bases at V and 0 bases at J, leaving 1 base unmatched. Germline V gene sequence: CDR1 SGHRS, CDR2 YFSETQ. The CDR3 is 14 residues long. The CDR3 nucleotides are TGCGCCAGCAGCCCTAGCGGGAGCACAGATACGCAGTATTTT. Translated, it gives CASSPSGSTDTQYF.

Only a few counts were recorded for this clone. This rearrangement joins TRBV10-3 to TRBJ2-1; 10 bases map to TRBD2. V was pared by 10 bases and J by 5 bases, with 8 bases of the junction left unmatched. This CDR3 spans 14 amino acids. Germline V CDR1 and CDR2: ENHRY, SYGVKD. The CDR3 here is CATSAGGANNEQFF. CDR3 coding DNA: TGTGCCACTTCAGCGGGAGGGGCGAACAATGAGCAGTTCTTC.

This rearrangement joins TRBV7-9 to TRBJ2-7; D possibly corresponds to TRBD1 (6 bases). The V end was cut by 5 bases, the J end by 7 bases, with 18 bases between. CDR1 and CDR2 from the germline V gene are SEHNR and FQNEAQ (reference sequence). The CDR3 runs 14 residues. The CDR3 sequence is CASSKRDIRTEQYF. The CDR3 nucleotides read TGTGCCAGCAGCAAACGGGACATCCGTACGGAGCAGTACTTC.

CDR3 sequence (DNA): TGTGCCAGCAGTGAAGGGGACAGCAGGGCTGGGACCTACGAGCAGTACTTC. It codes for CASSEGDSRAGTYEQYF. The chain employs TRBV2 and TRBJ2-7, with TRBD1 matching over 7 bases. Looked up from germline, CDR1 is SNHLY and CDR2 is FYNNEI. The trim removed 1 base at V and 2 bases at J, leaving 11 bases unmatched. This CDR3 has 17 residues.

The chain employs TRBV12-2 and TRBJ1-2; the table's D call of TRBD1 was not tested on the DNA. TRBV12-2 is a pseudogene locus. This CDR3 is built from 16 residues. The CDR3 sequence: CASRLPPLQTVYGYTF. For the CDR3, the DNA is TGTGCAAGTCGCCTCCCCCCATTACAGACAGTCTATGGCTACACCTTC.

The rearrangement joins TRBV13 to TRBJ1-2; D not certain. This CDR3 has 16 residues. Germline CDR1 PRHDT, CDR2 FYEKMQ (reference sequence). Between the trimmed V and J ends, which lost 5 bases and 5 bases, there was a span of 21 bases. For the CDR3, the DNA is TGTGCCAGCAGCCCTACGATCGGGTACAACCTATATGGCTACACCTTC. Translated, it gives CASSPTIGYNLYGYTF.

The CDR3 region has the DNA TGCGCCAGCAGGGACGACAGGGGGAGTTTTGGCTACACCTTC. This codes for CASRDDRGSFGYTF. V and J are TRBV5-1 and TRBJ1-2; 9 nucleotides align to TRBD1. V lost 5 bases to trimming and J lost 7 bases; unmatched junction nucleotides: 9. CDR3 length: 14 residues. Germline V gene lookup returns CDR1 SGHRS and CDR2 YFSETQ.

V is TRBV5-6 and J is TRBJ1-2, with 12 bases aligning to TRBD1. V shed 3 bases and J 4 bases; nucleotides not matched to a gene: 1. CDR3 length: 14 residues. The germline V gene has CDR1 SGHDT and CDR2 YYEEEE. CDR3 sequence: CASSSGQGAYGYTF. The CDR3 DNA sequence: TGTGCCAGCAGCTCGGGACAGGGGGCCTATGGCTACACCTTC. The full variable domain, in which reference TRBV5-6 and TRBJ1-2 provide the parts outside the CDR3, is DAGVTQSPTHLIKTRGQQVTLRCSPKSGHDTVSWYQQALGQGPQFIFQYYEEEERQRGNFPDRFSGHQFPNYSSELNVNALLLGDSALYLCASSSGQGAYGYTFGSGTRLTVV.

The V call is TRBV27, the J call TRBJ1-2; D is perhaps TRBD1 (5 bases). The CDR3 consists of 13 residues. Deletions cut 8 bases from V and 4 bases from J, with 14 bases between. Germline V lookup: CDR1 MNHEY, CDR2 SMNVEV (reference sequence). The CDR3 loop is CASRRRDRYGYTF. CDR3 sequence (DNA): TGTGCCAGCCGTAGGAGGGACCGCTATGGCTACACCTTC.